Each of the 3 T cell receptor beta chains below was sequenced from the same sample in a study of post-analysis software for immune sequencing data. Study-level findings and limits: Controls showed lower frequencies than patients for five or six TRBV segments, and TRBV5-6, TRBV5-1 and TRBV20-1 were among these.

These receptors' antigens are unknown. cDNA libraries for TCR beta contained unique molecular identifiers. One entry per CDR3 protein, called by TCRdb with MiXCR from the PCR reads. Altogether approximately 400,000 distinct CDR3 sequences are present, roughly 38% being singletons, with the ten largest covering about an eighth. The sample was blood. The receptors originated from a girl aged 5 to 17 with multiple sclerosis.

CDR3 sequence: CSAHRGFSRGYTF. For the CDR3, the DNA is TGCAGTGCTCACCGAGGCTTCTCGCGGGGCTACACCTTC. The chain links TRBV20-1 to TRBJ1-2; the D is unclear. Germline V gene lookup returns CDR1 DFQATT and CDR2 SNEGSKA (reference sequence). The CDR3 runs to 13 residues. The ends were cut back, 5 bases at V and 8 bases at J, with 18 bases in the middle.

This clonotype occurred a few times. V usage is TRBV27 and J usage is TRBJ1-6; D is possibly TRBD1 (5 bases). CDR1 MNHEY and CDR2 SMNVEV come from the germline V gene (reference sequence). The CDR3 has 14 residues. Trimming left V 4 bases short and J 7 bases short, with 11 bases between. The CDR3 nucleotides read TGTGCCAGCAGTTATTGGCGGGGCAATTCACCCCTCCACTTT. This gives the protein CASSYWRGNSPLHF.

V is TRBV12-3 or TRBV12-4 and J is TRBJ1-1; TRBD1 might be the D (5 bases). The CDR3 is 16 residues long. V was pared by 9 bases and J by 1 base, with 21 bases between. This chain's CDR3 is CASGSWDLIRNTEAFF. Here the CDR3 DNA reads TGTGCCAGTGGGAGTTGGGACCTTATAAGGAACACTGAAGCTTTCTTT.